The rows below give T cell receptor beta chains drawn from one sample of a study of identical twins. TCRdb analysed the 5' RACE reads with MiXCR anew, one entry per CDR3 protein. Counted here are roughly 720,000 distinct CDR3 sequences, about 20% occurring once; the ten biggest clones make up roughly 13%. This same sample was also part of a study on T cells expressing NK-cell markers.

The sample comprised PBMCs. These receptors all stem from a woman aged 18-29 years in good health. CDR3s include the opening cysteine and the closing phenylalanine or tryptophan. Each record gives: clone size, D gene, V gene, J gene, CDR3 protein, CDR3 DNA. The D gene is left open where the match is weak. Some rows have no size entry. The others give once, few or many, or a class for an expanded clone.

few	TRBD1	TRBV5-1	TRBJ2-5	CASSSDTGGPQETQYF	TGCGCCAGCAGCTCGGATACAGGGGGGCCCCAAGAGACCCAGTACTTC
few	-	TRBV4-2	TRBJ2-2	CASSQDGASRELFF	TGTGCCAGCAGCCAAGATGGGGCTAGCAGGGAGCTGTTTTTT
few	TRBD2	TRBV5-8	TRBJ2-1	CASSLAGTSFNEQFF	TGTGCCAGCAGCTTGGCCGGGACTAGCTTTAATGAGCAGTTCTTC
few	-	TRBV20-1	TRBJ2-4	CSARDGQPGGYF	TGCAGTGCTAGAGATGGCCAACCCGGAGGGTACTTC
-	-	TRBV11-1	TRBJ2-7	CASSLHEGAHEQYF	TGTGCCAGCAGCTTACATGAGGGCGCCCACGAGCAGTACTTC
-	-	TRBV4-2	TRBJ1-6	CASSQGTTPSGSPLHF	TGTGCCAGCAGCCAAGGGACTACTCCCTCCGGATCACCCCTCCACTTT
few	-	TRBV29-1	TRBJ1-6	CSVKGSSYNSPLHF	TGCAGCGTTAAGGGGAGCTCCTATAATTCACCCCTCCACTTT
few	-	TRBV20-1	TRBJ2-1	CSATRDPYNEQFF	TGCAGTGCTACCCGGGACCCCTACAATGAGCAGTTCTTC
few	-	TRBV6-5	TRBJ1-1	CASSYHKINTEAFF	TGTGCCAGCAGTTACCATAAGATCAACACTGAAGCTTTCTTT
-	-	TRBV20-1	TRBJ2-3	CSAQDKADTQYF	TGCAGTGCCCAGGACAAGGCAGATACGCAGTATTTT
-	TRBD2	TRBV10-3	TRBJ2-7	CAIRFGGSSYEQYF	TGTGCCATCAGGTTTGGCGGGAGCTCCTACGAGCAGTACTTC
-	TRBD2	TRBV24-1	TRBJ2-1	CATNLSGSYNEQFF	TGTGCCACCAACCTTAGCGGGTCCTACAATGAGCAGTTCTTC
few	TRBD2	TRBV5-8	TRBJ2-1	CASSRGLASSYNEQFF	TGTGCCAGCAGCCGGGGACTAGCCAGCTCCTACAATGAGCAGTTCTTC
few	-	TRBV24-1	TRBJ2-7	CATLKHPGQNNYEQYF	TGTGCCACCCTGAAACACCCTGGGCAGAACAACTACGAGCAGTACTTC
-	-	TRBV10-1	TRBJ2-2	CASSEDSNTGELFF	TGCGCCAGCAGTGAGGATTCGAACACCGGGGAGCTGTTTTTT
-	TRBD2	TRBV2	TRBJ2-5	CASSVPPGGGQETQYF	TGTGCCAGCAGTGTTCCCCCCGGCGGGGGACAAGAGACCCAGTACTTC
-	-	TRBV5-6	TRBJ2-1	CASSLGTTPYF	TGTGCCAGCAGCTTGGGGACAACCCCATACTTC
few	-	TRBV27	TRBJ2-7	CASSRGNPSYEQYF	TGTGCCAGCAGCCGCGGGAACCCCTCCTACGAGCAGTACTTC
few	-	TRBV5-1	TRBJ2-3	CASSLDRPDTDTQYF	TGCGCCAGCAGCTTGGATCGCCCGGACACAGATACGCAGTATTTT
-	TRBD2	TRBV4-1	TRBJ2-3	CASCQAGTSGEDTQYF	TGCGCCAGCTGCCAAGCAGGGACTAGCGGGGAAGATACGCAGTATTTT
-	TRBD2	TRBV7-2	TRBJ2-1	CASRSSGTSGYEQFF	TGTGCCAGCAGATCCTCCGGGACTAGCGGATATGAGCAGTTCTTC
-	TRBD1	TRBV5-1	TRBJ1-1	CASSQRTGLNEAFF	TGCGCCAGCAGCCAGAGGACAGGGTTGAATGAAGCTTTCTTT
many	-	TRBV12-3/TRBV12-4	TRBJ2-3	CASSVDHHLTDTQYF	TGTGCCAGCAGTGTGGATCATCATCTCACAGATACGCAGTATTTT
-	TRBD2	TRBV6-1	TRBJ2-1	CASRHRGVGSYNEQFF	TGTGCCAGCAGACACCGGGGGGTCGGCTCCTACAATGAGCAGTTCTTC
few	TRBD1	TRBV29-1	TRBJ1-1	CSVPGGGLEAFF	TGCAGCGTACCAGGGGGGGGGTTGGAAGCTTTCTTT
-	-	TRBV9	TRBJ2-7	CASSAGPGSSYEQYF	TGTGCCAGCAGCGCCGGGCCCGGGAGCTCCTACGAGCAGTACTTC
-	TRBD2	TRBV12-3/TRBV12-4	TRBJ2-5	CASSFASGGEETQYF	TGTGCCAGCAGTTTTGCTAGCGGGGGGGAGGAGACCCAGTACTTC
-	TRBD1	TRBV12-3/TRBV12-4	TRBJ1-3	CASRPTGGTGNTIYF	TGTGCCAGCAGACCGACAGGGGGAACTGGAAACACCATATATTTT
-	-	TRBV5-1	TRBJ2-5	CASRSSGEGETQYF	TGCGCCAGCAGGAGTTCAGGAGAAGGAGAGACCCAGTACTTC
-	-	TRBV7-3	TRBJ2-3	CASSTGAGSNTQYF	TGTGCCAGCAGCACCGGGGCGGGGTCGAATACGCAGTATTTT
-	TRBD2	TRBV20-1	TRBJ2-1	CSARTAGIYNEQFF	TGCAGTGCTAGAACAGCGGGAATATACAATGAGCAGTTCTTC
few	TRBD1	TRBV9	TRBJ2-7	CASSAPEGTGLAEQYF	TGTGCCAGCAGCGCACCCGAGGGGACAGGGCTTGCCGAGCAGTACTTC
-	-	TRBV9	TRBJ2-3	CASAYRGGSDTQYF	TGTGCCAGCGCTTATCGTGGGGGGTCCGATACGCAGTATTTT
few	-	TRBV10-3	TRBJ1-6	CAISESGVTPLHF	TGTGCCATCAGTGAGTCGGGGGTAACACCCCTCCACTTT
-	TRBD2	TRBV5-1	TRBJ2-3	CASSLSGMVTDTQYF	TGCGCCAGCAGCCTGAGCGGGATGGTTACAGATACGCAGTATTTT
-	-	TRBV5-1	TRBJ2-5	CASSLLLSGETQYF	TGCGCCAGCAGCTTGCTTCTTAGTGGAGAGACCCAGTACTTC
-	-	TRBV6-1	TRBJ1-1	CASSQTASTEAFF	TGTGCCAGCAGTCAGACCGCCTCCACTGAAGCTTTCTTT
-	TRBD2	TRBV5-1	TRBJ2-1	CASSSVAGSYNEQFF	TGCGCCAGCAGCTCAGTAGCGGGATCCTACAATGAGCAGTTCTTC
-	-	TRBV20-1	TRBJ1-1	CSARGPGTTNTEAFF	TGCAGTGCTAGAGGTCCGGGGACCACGAACACTGAAGCTTTCTTT
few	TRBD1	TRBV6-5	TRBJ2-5	CASSYTTGGAGETQYF	TGTGCCAGCAGTTACACTACAGGGGGCGCAGGGGAGACCCAGTACTTC
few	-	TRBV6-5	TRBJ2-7	CASSYSLGRVHLNEQYF	TGTGCCAGCAGTTACTCCCTGGGAAGGGTTCATCTTAACGAGCAGTACTTC
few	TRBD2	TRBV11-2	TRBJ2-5	CASSSRASGAEETQYF	TGTGCCAGCAGCTCCAGGGCTAGCGGGGCTGAAGAGACCCAGTACTTC
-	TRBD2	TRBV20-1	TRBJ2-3	CSATGTSGTQTDTQYF	TGCAGTGCTACCGGGACTAGCGGGACCCAAACAGATACGCAGTATTTT
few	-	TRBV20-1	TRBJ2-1	CSATWTERGNEQFF	TGCAGTGCTACCTGGACAGAGAGGGGCAATGAGCAGTTCTTC
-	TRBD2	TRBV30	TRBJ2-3	CAYLSGSRGDTQYF	TGTGCCTACCTTAGCGGGAGTCGGGGAGATACGCAGTATTTT
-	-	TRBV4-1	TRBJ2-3	CASSQGVLNTDTQYF	TGCGCCAGCAGCCAAGGGGTATTGAACACAGATACGCAGTATTTT
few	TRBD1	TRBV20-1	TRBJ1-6	CSAQGGNSPLHF	TGCAGTGCTCAGGGGGGGAATTCACCCCTCCACTTT
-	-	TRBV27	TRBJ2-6	CASSLVWGGSGANVLTF	TGTGCCAGCAGCTTGGTTTGGGGCGGCTCTGGGGCCAACGTCCTGACTTTC
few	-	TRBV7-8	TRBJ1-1	CASRQRGAAEAFF	TGTGCCAGCCGACAAAGGGGGGCCGCTGAAGCTTTCTTT
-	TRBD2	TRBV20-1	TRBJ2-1	CSAAGLAGGSEQFF	TGCAGTGCGGCGGGACTAGCGGGGGGATCTGAGCAGTTCTTC
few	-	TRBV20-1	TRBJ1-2	CSAGRGSDTF	TGCAGTGCTGGCCGGGGATCTGACACCTTC
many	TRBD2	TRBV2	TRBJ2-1	CASKKTSEHEQFF	TGTGCCAGCAAGAAGACTAGCGAACATGAGCAGTTCTTC
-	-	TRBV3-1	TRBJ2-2	CASSQVVGGELFF	TGTGCCAGCAGCCAAGTAGTCGGCGGGGAGCTGTTTTTT
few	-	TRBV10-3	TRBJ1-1	CAISDSGRSNTEAFF	TGTGCCATCAGTGACTCGGGGCGGTCGAACACTGAAGCTTTCTTT
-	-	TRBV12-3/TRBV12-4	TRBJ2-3	CASSWARLTDTQYF	TGTGCCAGCAGTTGGGCACGCCTTACAGATACGCAGTATTTT
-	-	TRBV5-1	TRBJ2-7	CASSLERNRGYEQYF	TGCGCCAGCAGCTTGGAACGGAACCGCGGATACGAGCAGTACTTC
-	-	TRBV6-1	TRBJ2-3	CASRPGGGLPGNTDTQYF	TGTGCCAGCAGGCCCGGCGGTGGGCTCCCCGGCAACACAGATACGCAGTATTTT
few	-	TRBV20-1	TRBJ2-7	CSARDPGLGGNEQYF	TGCAGTGCTAGAGATCCGGGTTTAGGCGGTAACGAGCAGTACTTC
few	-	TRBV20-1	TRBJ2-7	CSAGRDGGRHEQYF	TGCAGTGCAGGACGAGACGGAGGGCGACACGAGCAGTACTTC
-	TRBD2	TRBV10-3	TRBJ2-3	CAIKPSGSTQYF	TGTGCCATCAAACCTAGCGGTAGTACGCAGTATTTT